This T cell receptor (beta chain) was found in a study of blood T cell repertoires in COVID-19. Concerning this clone: Different DNA sequences within this sample yield the same CDR3.

Clones were sequenced by immunoSEQ multiplex PCR, and TCRdb holds only the in-frame ones, with some missing. The sample lists 150,000 to 200,000 clones, about 90% occurring once. The CDR3 loop spans 18 amino acids. The germline gives CDR1 KGHSH, CDR2 LQKENI. J lost 2 bases, V lost 1 base, and 7 bases had no gene match. Sequencing was performed on peripheral blood. The TCR originated in a man in his 60s with active or convalescent COVID-19. The V call is TRBV18, the J call TRBJ2-1, with TRBD2 identical over 11 bases. The CDR3, as DNA: TGTGCCAGCTCACCACAACTAGCGGGGGCCTTAACCTACAATGAGCAGTTCTTC. It specifies CASSPQLAGALTYNEQFF.